The source of this T cell receptor (beta chain) is a study of cytomegalovirus exposure and HLA in healthy donors (dated by TCRdb to between 2016 and 2019). In terms of the full investigation: A later analysis indicated that the 95 to 150 validation repertoires were generated on the platform also employed for the 600 to 750 repertoires of the first cohort. In addition to the first cohort of roughly 700 subjects, a separate validation cohort of 120 different subjects was used. The study aimed to test whether cataloging public T cell receptors could reveal signatures of past pathogen exposure. The study combined high-throughput TCR immunosequencing, statistical association of individual TCRs with disease status, and machine learning to predict cytomegalovirus infection status. Study-wide conclusions, independent of this receptor: A total of 150 or so TCR beta chains were listed by the study as associated with cytomegalovirus. The authors suggested that the approach could potentially be extended to other disease states and immunological phenotypes. All 120 or so repertoires were used to score co-occurrence in the validation cohort in a later analysis, because that analysis had no HLA typing for the cohort. The classifier was reported to diagnose cytomegalovirus status with high specificity and sensitivity in both the original and validation cohorts. Subsequent analysis determined that TCRs grouped into clusters in the first cohort also showed a tendency toward co-occurrence across the 90 to 150 validation repertoires, and approximately 94% of cluster scores exceeded 0. While some public TCRs were present in many individuals, most TCR sequences turned up only very rarely across donors. A few of the identified cytomegalovirus-associated TCR beta chains were confirmed in vitro to be specific for cytomegalovirus antigens.

The CDR1 and CDR2 encoded by the germline V gene are ENHRY and SYGVKD. The CDR3 covers 15 residues, taking in both the cysteine and the phenylalanine. Only CDR3 DNA is held: 45 bases, read in frame from base 1. Trimming costs V 2 bases and J 5 bases, and their ends lie 15 bases apart. Regarding this clone: There is no known antigen for this receptor. No base-level quality is on record; no much larger clone is a single base apart.

Donors formed part of the validation cohort, which comprised 120 subjects and was distinct from the first cohort of some 700 subjects. The library was generated by the immunoSEQ multiplex PCR assay. The study's own analysis went as follows. To diagnose cytomegalovirus status from the catalog of TCR beta chain sequences, a statistical classification framework was built. As stored in TCRdb, this immuneACCESS dataset retains in-frame rearrangements with V and J assigned. A fraction of the clones does not appear; measured against another copy, unresolved V genes explain less than half of the discrepancy, and the remainder lacks a known reason. The DNA gave D and trimming, while V, J and clone size come from that table. In all, the sample holds some 130,000 clones, and 70% to 90% of those were seen once. The ten largest clonotypes hold about 2.7% of the sample.

Specimen: PBMCs. This TCR was recovered from a young man in good health and CMV-seronegative. The chain joins TRBV10-3 to TRBJ1-1, and TRBD1 may be the D gene, going by 5 matching bases. CDR3 region: CAISEGMGPGTEAFF. The DNA sequence is as follows: TGTGCCATCAGTGAGGGGATGGGGCCAGGGACTGAAGCTTTCTTT.